Sequencing of this T cell receptor beta chain was carried out in a study of human T cells and chemical hapten exposure (dated by TCRdb to the early 2020s). About the study as a whole: For sensitization, 2% DPC in acetone was applied to a 2 cm by 2 cm area of upper inner arm skin. Twenty-nine alopecia patients provided blood for TCR sequencing at one to four time points (pre-sensitization, 2, 6 and 24 weeks). Throughout the roughly 25-week study period, patients were also given weekly therapeutic DPC doses on the scalp. Libraries were pooled for sequencing, and variation in per-sample TCR yields was attributed mainly to small differences in library volumes within the pool. Patch testing was done on the upper back using Finn chambers containing 0.01% DPC, and results were scored after 6 days according to International Contact Dermatitis Research Group standards. Blood was sampled from patients pre-sensitization (week 0) and at 2, 6 and about 24 weeks after DPC sensitization. The mostly female patient cohort included alopecia areata with under or over 50% scalp involvement, alopecia totalis and alopecia universalis. In alopecia patients, the study followed how the peripheral blood TCR repertoire changed in vivo over primary and secondary sensitization to diphenylcyclopropenone (DPC), a hapten. Study-level results and caveats: Expanded TCRs formed significantly more large CDR3 similarity clusters than pre-sensitization or healthy control sets, consistent with antigen-driven responses. The number of TCRs above 1 in 1000 frequency did not change with DPC sensitization; there was no evidence of global repertoire structure alterations. After repeated subsampling, the strength of the expansion versus patch-test correlation and the threshold at which it became significant changed. The number of PT1 expanded TCRs positively correlated with patch test score, significant at thresholds 8, 16 and 32 but not 4. Because all patients had alopecia, a presumed autoimmune disease, the immune response of the patients might differ from that of healthy individuals.

Receptor libraries were prepared by RACE. Sequencing was performed on a NextSeq 500. Library preparation attached unique molecular identifiers to individual cDNA molecules for quantitative, reproducible TCR counting. Each blood RNA sample was used to sequence both TCR alpha and TCR beta chains. The authors' pipeline ran thus. The median number of TCRs per sample was 95,638, ranging from about 20,000 to 690,600. V, J and CDR3 annotation of the TCR reads was performed with the Decombinator software suite. Every sample was subsampled to the same number of TCRs (28,000) for the PS versus PT1 abundance plots. Expanded TCRs were defined as absent before sensitization and observed at least eight times at the 2-week time point. TCRdb reprocessing: public reads trimmed at Q25 with fastp, clones called with MiXCR, in-frame beta chains kept. Each CDR3 protein appears once, grouped with its most common genes and DNA. TCRdb assigned the V and J calls; the authors' analysis was not used. For this sample there are roughly 64,000 distinct CDR3 sequences; over 9% appear just once. The top ten hold almost 4% of the sample.

This clonotype was seen only a few times. Its antigen has not been determined. No per-base quality is available; no much larger clone lies one base away. According to the study, the label for this sample's time point signals: pre-sensitization, week 0. What this sample's treatment or condition label stands for: therapeutic diphenylcyclopropenone sensitization with weekly scalp DPC. At each patch-test visit, blood was drawn before the patch test was applied. Patients were eligible if aged 18 to 70, diagnosed with alopecia and judged suitable for DPC therapy, and pregnant patients were excluded. Total RNA was extracted from unfractionated whole blood collected in Tempus Blood RNA tubes. This TCR derives from a woman aged 40 to 49 with alopecia areata. Some clones in this sample may be carry-over from other donors' samples. The specimen comprised whole blood, sampled in connection with sensitization to the hapten diphenylcyclopropenone (DPC).

In nucleotides, the sequence is TGTGCCAGCGCGGAGGGGGCGAGCCCAGCCTATGGCTACACCTTC. Its coded protein is CASAEGASPAYGYTF. This chain joins TRBV15 to TRBJ1-2; a stretch of 7 junction bases matches TRBD1. CDR1 LNHNV and CDR2 YYDKDF are derived from the germline V gene (reference sequence). V is cut back by 10 bases and J by 4 bases, with 15 bases in the junction unmatched. The CDR3 contains 15 residues, cysteine and phenylalanine counted. CDR3 DNA only is kept here, 45 bases in frame from base 1.